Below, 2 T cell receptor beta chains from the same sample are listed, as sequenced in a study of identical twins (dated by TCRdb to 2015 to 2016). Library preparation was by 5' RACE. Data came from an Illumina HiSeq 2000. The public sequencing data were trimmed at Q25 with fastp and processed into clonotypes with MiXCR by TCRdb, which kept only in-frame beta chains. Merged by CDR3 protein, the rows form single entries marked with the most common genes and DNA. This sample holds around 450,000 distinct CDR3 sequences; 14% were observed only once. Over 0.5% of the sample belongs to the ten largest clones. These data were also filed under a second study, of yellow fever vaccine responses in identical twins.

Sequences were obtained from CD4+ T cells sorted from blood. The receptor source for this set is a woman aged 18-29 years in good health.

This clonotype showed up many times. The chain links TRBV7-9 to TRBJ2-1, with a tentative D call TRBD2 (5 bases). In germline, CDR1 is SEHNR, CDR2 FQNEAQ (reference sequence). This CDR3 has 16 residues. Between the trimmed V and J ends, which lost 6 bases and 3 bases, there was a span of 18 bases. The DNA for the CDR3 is TGTGCCAGCAGTTCTCTCCGGGGTTCTATCTACAATGAGCAGTTCTTC. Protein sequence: CASSSLRGSIYNEQFF.

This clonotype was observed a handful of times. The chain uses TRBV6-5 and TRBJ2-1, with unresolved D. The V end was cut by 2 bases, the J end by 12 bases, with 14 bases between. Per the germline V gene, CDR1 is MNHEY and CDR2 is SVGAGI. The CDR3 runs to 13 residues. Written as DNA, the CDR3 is TGTGCCAGCAGTTACCTTCTAGGCGTCGGGCAGTTCTTC. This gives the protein CASSYLLGVGQFF.